One and the same sample provided the 4 T cell receptor beta chains below, sequenced in a study of T cell responses to AZD1222 COVID-19 vaccine. The repertoire was sequenced with immunoSEQ multiplex PCR; TCRdb's copy has only in-frame clones and lacks some. The sample records 150,000 or so clones, 90% to 95% being singletons. The sequenced sample was peripheral blood, obtained 28 days after the second AZD1222 dose. These receptors all come from an adult who received the AZD1222 COVID-19 vaccine.

The chain links TRBV6-6 to TRBJ2-2, with TRBD1 matching over 7 bases. CDR3 size: 15 residues. The V gene's germline CDR1 is MNHNY and CDR2 SVGAGI (reference sequence). V was pared by 6 bases and J by 3 bases, with 7 bases of the junction left unmatched. The CDR3, as DNA: TGTGCCAGCAGACCGACAGGGACCGACACCGGGGAGCTGTTTTTT. It translates to CASRPTGTDTGELFF.

The chain combines TRBV10-3 with TRBJ1-1, with a weak D call TRBD1 (5 bases). The CDR3 runs to 15 residues. CDR1 is ENHRY, CDR2 SYGVKD, per germline. Trimming left V 0 bases short and J 5 bases short, with 13 bases between. This CDR3 reads CAISESSVRGTEAFF. The CDR3 DNA sequence: TGTGCCATCAGTGAGTCATCGGTGAGGGGAACTGAAGCTTTCTTT.

The DNA for the CDR3 is TGTGCCACCCCGGGACCGATGAACACCGGGGAGCTGTTTTTT. Residues: CATPGPMNTGELFF. This chain joins TRBV19 and TRBJ2-2; D may match TRBD1 or TRBD2 (5 bases each). Germline loops: CDR1 LNHDA, CDR2 SQIVND (reference sequence). Between the trimmed V and J ends, which lost 10 bases and 1 base, there was a span of 13 bases. The length of the CDR3 is 14 residues.

The chain joins TRBV6-5 to TRBJ1-1; D not certain. Trimming took off 6 bases at V and 0 bases at J, with 8 bases between the two ends. This CDR3 is built from 13 residues. Germline V gives CDR1 MNHEY, CDR2 SVGAGI. The DNA of the CDR3 is TGTGCCAGCAGCGACTGGTTGAACACTGAAGCTTTCTTT. Protein product: CASSDWLNTEAFF.